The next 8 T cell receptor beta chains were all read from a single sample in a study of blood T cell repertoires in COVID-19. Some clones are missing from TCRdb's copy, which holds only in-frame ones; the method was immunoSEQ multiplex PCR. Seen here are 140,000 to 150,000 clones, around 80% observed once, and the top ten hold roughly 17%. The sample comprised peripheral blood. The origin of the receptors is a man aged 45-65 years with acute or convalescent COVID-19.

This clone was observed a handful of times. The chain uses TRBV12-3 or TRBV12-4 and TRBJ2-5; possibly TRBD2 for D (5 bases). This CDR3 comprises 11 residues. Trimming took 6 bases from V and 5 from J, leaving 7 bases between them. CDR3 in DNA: TGTGCCAGCAGGCGAGGGGAGACCCAGTACTTC. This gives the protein CASRRGETQYF.

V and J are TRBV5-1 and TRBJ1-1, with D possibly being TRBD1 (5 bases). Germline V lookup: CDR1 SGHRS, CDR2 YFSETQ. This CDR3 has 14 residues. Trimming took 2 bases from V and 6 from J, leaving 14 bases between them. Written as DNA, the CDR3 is TGCGCCAGCAGCTTATCAGCAGGGCAATCTGAAGCTTTCTTT. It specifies CASSLSAGQSEAFF.

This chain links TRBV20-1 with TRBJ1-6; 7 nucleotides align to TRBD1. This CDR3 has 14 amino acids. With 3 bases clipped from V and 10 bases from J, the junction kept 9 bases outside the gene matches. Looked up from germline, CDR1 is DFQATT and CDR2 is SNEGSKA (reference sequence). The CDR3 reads CSASATGPGSPLHF. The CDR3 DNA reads TGCAGTGCTAGTGCGACAGGGCCAGGATCACCCCTCCACTTT.

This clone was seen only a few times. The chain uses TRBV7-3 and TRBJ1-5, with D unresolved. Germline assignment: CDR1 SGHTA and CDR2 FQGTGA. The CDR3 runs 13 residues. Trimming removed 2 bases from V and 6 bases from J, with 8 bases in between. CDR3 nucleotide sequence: TGTGCCAGCAGCTTAGACATTAGTCAGCCCCAGCATTTT. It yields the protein CASSLDISQPQHF. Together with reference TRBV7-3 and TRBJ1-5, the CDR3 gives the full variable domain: GAGVSQTPSNKVTEKGKYVELRCDPISGHTALYWYRQSLGQGPEFLIYFQGTGAADDSGLPNDRFFAVRPEGSVSTLKIQRTERGDSAVYLCASSLDISQPQHFGDGTRLSIL.

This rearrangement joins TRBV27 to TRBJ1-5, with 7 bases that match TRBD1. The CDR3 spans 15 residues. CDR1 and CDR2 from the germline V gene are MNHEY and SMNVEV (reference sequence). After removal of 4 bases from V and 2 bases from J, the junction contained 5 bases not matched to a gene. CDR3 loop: CASSYDREGNQPQHF. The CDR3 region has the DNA TGTGCCAGCAGTTACGACAGGGAGGGCAATCAGCCCCAGCATTTT.

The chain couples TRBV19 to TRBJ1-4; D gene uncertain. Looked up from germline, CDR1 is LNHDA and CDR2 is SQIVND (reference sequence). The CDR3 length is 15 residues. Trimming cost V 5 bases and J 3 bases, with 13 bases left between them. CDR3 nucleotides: TGTGCCAGTAGTTTTTCGAGATCGGCTAATGAAAAACTGTTTTTT. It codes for CASSFSRSANEKLFF.

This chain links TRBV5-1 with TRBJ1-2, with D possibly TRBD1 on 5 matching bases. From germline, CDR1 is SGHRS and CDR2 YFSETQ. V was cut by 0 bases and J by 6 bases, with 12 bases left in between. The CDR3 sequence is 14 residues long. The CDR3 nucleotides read TGCGCCAGCAGCTTGGGGGGCCCAGCTGATGGCTACACCTTC. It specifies CASSLGGPADGYTF.

CDR3 sequence (DNA): TGTGCCAGCAGTGACCCCCGGACAGGGTTCTACGAGCAGTACTTC. Protein: CASSDPRTGFYEQYF. The rearrangement uses TRBV6-1 and TRBJ2-7; 8 nucleotides agree with TRBD1. The CDR3 spans 15 residues. J was trimmed by 3 bases and V by 3 bases; bases with no gene match: 7. Germline CDR1 reads MNHNS; CDR2 reads SASEGT.